This T cell receptor (beta chain) emerged from a study of blood T cell repertoires in COVID-19. The CDR3 is made up of 15 amino acids. Germline CDR1 reads SGHNT; CDR2 reads YENEEA. V was cut by 0 bases and J by 5 bases, with 11 bases left in between. Study processing details: Amplification of reference gene primers was used by the study to estimate nucleated cell counts. Assay used: immunoSEQ multiplex PCR; TCRdb lists only in-frame clones, some missing. The V and J calls and clone size come from that table; D and trimming were worked out from the DNA. The profile shows approximately 270,000 clones, around nine tenths of them singletons.

This chain links TRBV11-3 with TRBJ2-1; TRBD2 might be the D (6 bases). Sequences were obtained from peripheral blood. The sequence was obtained from a man younger than 35 with active or convalescent COVID-19. DNA for the CDR3: TGTGCCAGCAGCTTAGAGGGGCTAGCGCACAATGAGCAGTTCTTC. This codes for CASSLEGLAHNEQFF. Combining the CDR3 with reference TRBV11-3 and TRBJ2-1 gives the whole variable domain EAGVVQSPRYKIIEKKQPVAFWCNPISGHNTLYWYLQNLGQGPELLIRYENEEAVDDSQLPKDRFSAERLKGVDSTLKIQPAELGDSAVYLCASSLEGLAHNEQFFGPGTRLTVL.